The clone carrying this T cell receptor (beta chain) was seen a single time. The data stem from a study of chemoradiotherapy in HPV16-positive cancers. This CDR3 region has 13 residues. Germline loops: CDR1 MNHNS, CDR2 SASEGT. The germline V and J ends were trimmed by 4 bases and 0 bases, with 4 bases remaining between them. Here immunoSEQ multiplex PCR was the method, and the copy in TCRdb shows in-frame clones only, minus some. This table holds thousands of clones, 70% to 90% found once. This TCR was recovered from a human donor with HPV-associated anogenital cancer. The V gene is TRBV6-1, the J gene TRBJ1-3, with D uncertain. The specimen comprised tumor tissue, sampled from a patient who underwent chemoradiotherapy. The CDR3 loop reads CASSGISGNTIYF. CDR3 sequence (DNA): TGTGCCAGCAGTGGTATCTCTGGAAACACCATATATTTT.